This entry describes one TCR beta chain. The antigen is not known. This sample is part of a study of T-cell reconstitution after alpha-beta-depleted transplantation in children. Preparation of the TCRbeta library used unique molecular identifiers. From the PCR reads, TCRdb called clonotypes with MiXCR, one entry per CDR3 protein. Of fewer than 450,000 distinct CDR3 sequences listed, roughly 16% were seen once; the top ten hold just over 40%. General study findings and limits: T-cell counts and diversity at one year post-transplant came mainly from newly produced T cells. By about two months after transplant, alpha-beta T cells reportedly arose from several hundred graft clones that had expanded. At day 60, the high TCRbeta diversity found in some patients originated from recipient T cells and thymic progenitors that had survived.

The CDR3 spans 17 residues. From germline, CDR1 is DFQATT and CDR2 SNEGSKA (reference sequence). Trimming took off 1 base at V and 2 bases at J, with 17 bases between the two ends. This rearrangement joins TRBV20-1 to TRBJ2-2; a weak D match, TRBD1 (5 bases). Source: PBMCs, mostly from graft donor cells, taken 360 days after TCRalphabeta/CD19-depleted stem cell transplant. This TCR was recovered from a male patient aged 2 to 10 who had a stem cell transplant for acute lymphoblastic leukemia, so the T cells may come from the graft donor. The CDR3, as DNA: TGCAGTGCTAGAGCGAGAACGAGTAGGGGCAACACCGGGGAGCTGTTTTTT. This translates into CSARARTSRGNTGELFF.